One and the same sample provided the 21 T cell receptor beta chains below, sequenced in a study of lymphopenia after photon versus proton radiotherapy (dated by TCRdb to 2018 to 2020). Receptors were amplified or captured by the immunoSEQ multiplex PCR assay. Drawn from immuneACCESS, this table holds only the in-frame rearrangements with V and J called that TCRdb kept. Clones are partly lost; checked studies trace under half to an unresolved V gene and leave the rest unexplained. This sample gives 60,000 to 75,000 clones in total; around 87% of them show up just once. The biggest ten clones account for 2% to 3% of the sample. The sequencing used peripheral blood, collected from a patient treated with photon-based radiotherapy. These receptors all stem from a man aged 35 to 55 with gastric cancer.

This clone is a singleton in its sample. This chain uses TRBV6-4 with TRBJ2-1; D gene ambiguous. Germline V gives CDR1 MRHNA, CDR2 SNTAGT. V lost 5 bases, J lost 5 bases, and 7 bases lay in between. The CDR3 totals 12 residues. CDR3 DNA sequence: TGTGCCAGCAGTTTACGGGACAATGAGCAGTTCTTC. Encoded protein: CASSLRDNEQFF.

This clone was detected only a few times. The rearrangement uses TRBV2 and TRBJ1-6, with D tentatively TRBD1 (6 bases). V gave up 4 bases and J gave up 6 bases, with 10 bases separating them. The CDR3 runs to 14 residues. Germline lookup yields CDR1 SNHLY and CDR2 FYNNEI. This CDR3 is CASSGDTFNSPLHF. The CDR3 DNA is TGTGCCAGCAGTGGGGACACCTTTAATTCACCCCTCCACTTT. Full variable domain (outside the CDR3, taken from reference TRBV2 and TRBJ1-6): EPEVTQTPSHQVTQMGQEVILRCVPISNHLYFYWYRQILGQKVEFLVSFYNNEISEKSEIFDDQFSVERPDGSNFTLKIRSTKLEDSAMYFCASSGDTFNSPLHFGNGTRLTVT.

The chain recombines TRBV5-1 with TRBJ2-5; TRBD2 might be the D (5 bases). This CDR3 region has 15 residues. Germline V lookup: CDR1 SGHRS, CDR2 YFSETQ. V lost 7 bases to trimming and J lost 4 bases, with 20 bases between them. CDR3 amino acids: CASLGAIGGGETQYF. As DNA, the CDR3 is TGCGCCAGCTTGGGAGCCATCGGAGGTGGAGAGACCCAGTACTTC.

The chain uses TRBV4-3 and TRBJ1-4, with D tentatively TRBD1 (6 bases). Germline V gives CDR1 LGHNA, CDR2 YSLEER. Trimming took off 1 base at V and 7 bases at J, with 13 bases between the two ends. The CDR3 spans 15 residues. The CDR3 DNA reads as TGCGCCAGCAGCCAAGTCGGGGGCGCAGGTGAAAAACTGTTTTTT. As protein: CASSQVGGAGEKLFF.

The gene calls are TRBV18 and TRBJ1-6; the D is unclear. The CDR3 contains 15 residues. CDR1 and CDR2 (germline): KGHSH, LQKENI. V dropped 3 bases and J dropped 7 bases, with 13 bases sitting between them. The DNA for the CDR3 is TGTGCCAGCTCACCGTGGGAAGGCCGGAATTCACCCCTCCACTTT. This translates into CASSPWEGRNSPLHF.

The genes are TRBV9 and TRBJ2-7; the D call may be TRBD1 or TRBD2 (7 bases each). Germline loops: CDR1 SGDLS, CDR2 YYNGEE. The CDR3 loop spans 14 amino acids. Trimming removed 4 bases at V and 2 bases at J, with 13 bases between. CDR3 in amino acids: CASSPRGTAYEQYF. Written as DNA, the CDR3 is TGTGCCAGCAGCCCGCGGGGGACAGCCTACGAGCAGTACTTC.

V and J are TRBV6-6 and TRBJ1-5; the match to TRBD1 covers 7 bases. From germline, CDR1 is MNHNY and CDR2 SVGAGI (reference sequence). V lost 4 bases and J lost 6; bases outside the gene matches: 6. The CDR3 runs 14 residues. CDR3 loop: CASSLSQGGQPQHF. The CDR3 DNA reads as TGTGCCAGCAGTTTGAGCCAGGGGGGTCAGCCCCAGCATTTT.

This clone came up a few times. CDR3 sequence reads: CASSVTPSGGTDTQYF. CDR3 in DNA: TGTGCCAGCAGCGTAACCCCTAGCGGGGGCACAGATACGCAGTATTTT. The chain links TRBV9 to TRBJ2-3; 9 bases map to TRBD2. CDR3 size: 16 residues. Germline CDR1 reads SGDLS; CDR2 reads YYNGEE. The V segment lost 1 base and the J segment 1 base; nucleotides outside the gene matches: 4.

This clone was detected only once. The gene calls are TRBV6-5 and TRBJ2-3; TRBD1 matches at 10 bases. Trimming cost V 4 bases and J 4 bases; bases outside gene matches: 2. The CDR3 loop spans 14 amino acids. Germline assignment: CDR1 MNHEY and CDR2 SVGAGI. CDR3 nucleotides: TGTGCCAGCAGTTCGGGGACAGGGGCAGATACGCAGTATTTT. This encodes CASSSGTGADTQYF.

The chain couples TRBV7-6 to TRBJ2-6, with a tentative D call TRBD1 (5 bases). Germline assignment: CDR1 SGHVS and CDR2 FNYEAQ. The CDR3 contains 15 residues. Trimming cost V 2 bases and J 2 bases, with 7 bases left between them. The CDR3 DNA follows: TGTGCCAGCAGCTTACAGGGTGCTGGGGCCAACGTCCTGACTTTC. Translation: CASSLQGAGANVLTF.

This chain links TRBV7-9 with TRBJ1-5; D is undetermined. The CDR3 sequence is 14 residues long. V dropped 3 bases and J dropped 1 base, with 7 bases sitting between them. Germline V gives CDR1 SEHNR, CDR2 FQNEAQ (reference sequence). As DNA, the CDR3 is TGTGCCAGCAGCTTCGGTAACAGCAATCAGCCCCAGCATTTT. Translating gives CASSFGNSNQPQHF.

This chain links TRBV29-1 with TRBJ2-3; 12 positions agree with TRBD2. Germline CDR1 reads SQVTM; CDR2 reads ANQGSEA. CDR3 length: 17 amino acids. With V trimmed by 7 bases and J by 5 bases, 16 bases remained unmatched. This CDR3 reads CSATPWLAGGPGDTQYF. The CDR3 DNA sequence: TGCAGCGCAACCCCCTGGCTAGCGGGGGGGCCTGGAGATACGCAGTATTTT.

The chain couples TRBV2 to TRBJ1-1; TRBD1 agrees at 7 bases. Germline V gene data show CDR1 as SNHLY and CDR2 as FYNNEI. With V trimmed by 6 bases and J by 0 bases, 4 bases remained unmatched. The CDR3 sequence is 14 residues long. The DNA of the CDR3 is TGTGCCAGCAGGACAGGGACTGTGAACACTGAAGCTTTCTTT. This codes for CASRTGTVNTEAFF.

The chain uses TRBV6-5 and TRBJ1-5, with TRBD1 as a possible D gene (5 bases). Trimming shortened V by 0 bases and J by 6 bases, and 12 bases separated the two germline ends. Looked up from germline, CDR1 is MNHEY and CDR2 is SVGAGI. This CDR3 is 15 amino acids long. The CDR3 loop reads CASSYSWRGGQPQHF. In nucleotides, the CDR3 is TGTGCCAGCAGTTACTCGTGGAGGGGAGGTCAGCCCCAGCATTTT.

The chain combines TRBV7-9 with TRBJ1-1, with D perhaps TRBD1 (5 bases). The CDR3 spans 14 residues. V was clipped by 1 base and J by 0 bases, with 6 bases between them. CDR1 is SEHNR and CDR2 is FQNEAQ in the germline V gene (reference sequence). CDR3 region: CASSLGGLNTEAFF. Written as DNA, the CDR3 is TGTGCCAGCAGCTTAGGGGGGTTGAACACTGAAGCTTTCTTT.

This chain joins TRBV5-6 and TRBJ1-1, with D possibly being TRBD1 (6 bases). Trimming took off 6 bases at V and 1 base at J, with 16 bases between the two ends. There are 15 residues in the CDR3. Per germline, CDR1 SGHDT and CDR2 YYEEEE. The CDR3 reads CASIRGAGANTEAFF. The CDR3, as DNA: TGTGCCAGCATCCGGGGGGCAGGCGCGAACACTGAAGCTTTCTTT.

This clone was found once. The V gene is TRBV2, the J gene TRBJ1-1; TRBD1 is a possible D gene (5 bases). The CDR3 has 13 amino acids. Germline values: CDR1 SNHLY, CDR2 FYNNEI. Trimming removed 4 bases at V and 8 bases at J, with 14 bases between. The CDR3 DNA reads TGTGCCAGCAGTGCCAGGGAAGTGGGCGAAGCTTTCTTT. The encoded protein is CASSAREVGEAFF.

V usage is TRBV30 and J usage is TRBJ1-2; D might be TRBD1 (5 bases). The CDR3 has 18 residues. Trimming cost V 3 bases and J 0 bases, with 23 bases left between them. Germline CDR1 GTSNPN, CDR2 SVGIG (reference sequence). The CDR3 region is CAWSPLHPQVQANYGYTF. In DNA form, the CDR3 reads TGTGCCTGGAGCCCCCTCCATCCACAGGTGCAAGCTAACTATGGCTACACCTTC.

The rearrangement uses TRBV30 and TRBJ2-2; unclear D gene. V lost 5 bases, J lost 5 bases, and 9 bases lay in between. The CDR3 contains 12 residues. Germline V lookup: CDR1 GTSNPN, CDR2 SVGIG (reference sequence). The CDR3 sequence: CAWPSFTGELFF. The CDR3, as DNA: TGTGCCTGGCCAAGCTTTACCGGGGAGCTGTTTTTT.

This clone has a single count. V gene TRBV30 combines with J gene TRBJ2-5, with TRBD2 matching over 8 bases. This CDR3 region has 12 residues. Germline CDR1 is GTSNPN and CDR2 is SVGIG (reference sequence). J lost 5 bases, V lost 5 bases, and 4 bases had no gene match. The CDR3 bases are TGTGCCTGGGGACTAGCCGGGGAGACCCAGTACTTC. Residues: CAWGLAGETQYF.

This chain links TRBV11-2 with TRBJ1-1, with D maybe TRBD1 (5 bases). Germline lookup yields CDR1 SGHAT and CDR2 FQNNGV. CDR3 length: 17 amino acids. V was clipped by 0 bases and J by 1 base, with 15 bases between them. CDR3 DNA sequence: TGTGCCAGCAGCTTAGAAACGATAGGGGTGGCGAACACTGAAGCTTTCTTT. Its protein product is CASSLETIGVANTEAFF.